The 4 T cell receptor beta chains below were found in one sample sequenced in a study of T-cell memory formation after mild COVID-19. TCRdb recomputed calls from the 5' RACE reads with MiXCR, one row per CDR3 protein. Altogether fewer than 250,000 distinct CDR3 sequences are present, approximately 16% being singletons, with the ten largest covering roughly 2.6%. What was sequenced was PBMCs or a T cell subset sorted from them (not recorded which). These receptors originate from an adult woman who had mild COVID-19 (a few samples of this study predate the infection). Cell type and time point are not known.

This clonotype appeared a few times. This sequence joins TRBV5-1 and TRBJ2-2; no firm D call. This CDR3 has 16 amino acids. The ends were cut back, 2 bases at V and 1 base at J, with 12 bases in the middle. Germline V lookup: CDR1 SGHRS, CDR2 YFSETQ. Here the CDR3 reads CASSLMVSRNTGELFF. DNA for the CDR3: TGCGCCAGCAGCTTAATGGTCAGTCGGAACACCGGGGAGCTGTTTTTT.

This chain uses TRBV7-2 with TRBJ2-1; 14 nucleotides match TRBD2. The length of the CDR3 is 18 residues. The germline CDR1 and CDR2 sequences are SGHTA and FQGNSA. V was clipped by 0 bases and J by 6 bases; unmatched bases: 7. The CDR3 sequence is CASSLALTSGRGLNEQFF. DNA for the CDR3: TGTGCCAGCAGCTTAGCGCTGACTAGCGGGAGGGGACTCAATGAGCAGTTCTTC.

The genes are TRBV7-8 and TRBJ2-5; 11 bases match TRBD2. The J segment lost 4 bases and the V segment lost 6 bases, leaving 7 bases of the junction unmatched. The CDR3 is made up of 15 amino acids. The germline CDR1 and CDR2 sequences are SGHVS and FQNEAQ. This CDR3 reads CASRRSLAGGETQYF. In DNA, the CDR3 is TGTGCCAGCAGGCGTAGTCTAGCGGGAGGAGAGACCCAGTACTTC.

The table lists this clonotype with a few counts. The chain couples TRBV5-1 to TRBJ2-3; 13 bases match TRBD2. The germline V gene has CDR1 SGHRS and CDR2 YFSETQ. Trimming took 0 bases from V and 1 from J; bases not matched to a gene: 8. The CDR3 is made up of 19 amino acids. The CDR3 loop is CASSLGLAGGRSGTDTQYF. DNA of the CDR3: TGCGCCAGCAGCTTGGGACTAGCGGGAGGCCGCTCTGGCACAGATACGCAGTATTTT. Using reference TRBV5-1 and TRBJ2-3 for the parts outside the CDR3, the full variable domain is KAGVTQTPRYLIKTRGQQVTLSCSPISGHRSVSWYQQTPGQGLQFLFEYFSETQRNKGNFPGRFSGRQFSNSRSEMNVSTLELGDSALYLCASSLGLAGGRSGTDTQYFGPGTRLTVL.